This paragraph reports one TCR beta chain. V shed 4 bases, J shed 7 bases, and the junction held 9 bases outside the gene matches. Germline CDR1 reads SGHAT; CDR2 reads FQNNGV. This CDR3 comprises 16 residues. The data are from a study of cytomegalovirus exposure and HLA in healthy donors. The primer mix had 60 Vbeta and 13 Jbeta primers. TCRdb's table, derived via immunoSEQ multiplex PCR, lists solely in-frame clones and lacks some. The sample consists of 98,000 or so clones, more than 65% of them appearing once. The chain has TRBV11-2 and TRBJ2-1; TRBD2 matches 11 bases. The source of this sequence is a human donor in good health. Sequenced: PBMCs. CDR3 sequence reads: CASSSVAGGQLNEQFF. The CDR3 bases are TGTGCCAGCAGCTCGGTAGCGGGGGGGCAGCTGAATGAGCAGTTCTTC.